The clone carrying this T cell receptor (beta chain) turned up a few times. Its target is not known. For the second PCR, which ran for about 7 to 11 cycles, a sample-barcoded 5' primer and a J-beta primer mix were used. Every cDNA molecule carried a tag from a template-switch adaptor bearing 12 random nucleotides. TCRdb ran MiXCR on the 5' RACE reads and lists one entry per CDR3 protein. This table has more than 800,000 distinct CDR3 sequences, about 30% appearing once. The CDR3 runs 15 residues. CDR1 is LGHDT and CDR2 is YNNKEL in the germline V gene (reference sequence). The V segment lost 4 bases and the J segment 3 bases; nucleotides outside the gene matches: 6. The data were obtained in a study of blood T cells in healthy people across ages. Study context: When template switching was applied, about one barcoded beta molecule was captured per two T cells.

General study results and limits: With age, beta diversity per million T cells declined roughly linearly, significantly by 40. Naive CD4+ cell counts and diversity both ran higher in long-lived than in aged donors.

The chain uses TRBV3-1 and TRBJ1-2; 9 bases align to TRBD1. This receptor was taken from a woman at least 80 years old in good health. Sequencing was carried out using blood. The CDR3 reads CASSRQGGWDYGYTF. CDR3 DNA: TGTGCCAGCAGCCGACAGGGGGGGTGGGACTATGGCTACACCTTC.